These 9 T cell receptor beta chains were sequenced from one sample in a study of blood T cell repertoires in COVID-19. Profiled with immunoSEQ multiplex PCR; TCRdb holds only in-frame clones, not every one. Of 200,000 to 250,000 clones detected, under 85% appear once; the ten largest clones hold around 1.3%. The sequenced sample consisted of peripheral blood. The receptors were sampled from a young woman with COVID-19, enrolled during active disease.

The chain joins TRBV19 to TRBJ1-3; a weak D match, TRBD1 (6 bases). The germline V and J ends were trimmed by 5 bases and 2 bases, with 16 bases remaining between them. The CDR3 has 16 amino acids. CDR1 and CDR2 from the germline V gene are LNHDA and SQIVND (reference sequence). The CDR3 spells CASSGRRDTTGNTIYF. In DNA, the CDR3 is TGTGCCAGTAGTGGACGCCGGGACACCACTGGAAACACCATATATTTT.

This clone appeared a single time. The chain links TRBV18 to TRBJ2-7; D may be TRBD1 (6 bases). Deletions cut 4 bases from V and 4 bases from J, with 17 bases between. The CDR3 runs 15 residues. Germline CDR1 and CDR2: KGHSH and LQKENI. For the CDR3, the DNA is TGTGCCAGCTCACTCCCCCGCAGGGGTGTTTACGAGCAGTACTTC. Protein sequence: CASSLPRRGVYEQYF.

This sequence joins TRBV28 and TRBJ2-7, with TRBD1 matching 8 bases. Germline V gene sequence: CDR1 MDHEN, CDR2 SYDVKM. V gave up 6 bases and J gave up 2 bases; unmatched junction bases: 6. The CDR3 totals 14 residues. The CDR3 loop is CASSGQGFPYEQYF. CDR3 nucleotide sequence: TGTGCCAGCAGCGGACAGGGCTTCCCCTACGAGCAGTACTTC.

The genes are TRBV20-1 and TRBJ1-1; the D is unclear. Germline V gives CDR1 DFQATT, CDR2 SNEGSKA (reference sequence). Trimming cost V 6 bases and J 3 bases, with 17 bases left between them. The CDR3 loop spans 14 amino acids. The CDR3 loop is CSASTGVRDTEAFF. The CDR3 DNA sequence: TGCAGTGCCAGTACCGGGGTGAGAGACACTGAAGCTTTCTTT.

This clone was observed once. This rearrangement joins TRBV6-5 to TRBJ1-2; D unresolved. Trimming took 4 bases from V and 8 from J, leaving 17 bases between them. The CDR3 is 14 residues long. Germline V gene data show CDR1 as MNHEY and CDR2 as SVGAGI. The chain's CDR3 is CASSLDGSGRGYTF. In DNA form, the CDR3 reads TGTGCCAGCAGTTTAGACGGCTCGGGAAGGGGCTACACCTTC.

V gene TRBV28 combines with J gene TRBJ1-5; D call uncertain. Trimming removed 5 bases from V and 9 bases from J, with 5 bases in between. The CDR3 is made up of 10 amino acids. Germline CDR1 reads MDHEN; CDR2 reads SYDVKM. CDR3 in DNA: TGTGCCAGCAGTGCCGGGCCCCAGCATTTT. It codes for CASSAGPQHF.

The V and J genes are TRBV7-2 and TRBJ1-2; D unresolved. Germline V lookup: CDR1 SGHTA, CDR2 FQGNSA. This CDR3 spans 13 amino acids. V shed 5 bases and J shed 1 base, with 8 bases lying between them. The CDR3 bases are TGTGCCAGCAGCCCCGTTCTTAACTATGGCTACACCTTC. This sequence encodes CASSPVLNYGYTF.

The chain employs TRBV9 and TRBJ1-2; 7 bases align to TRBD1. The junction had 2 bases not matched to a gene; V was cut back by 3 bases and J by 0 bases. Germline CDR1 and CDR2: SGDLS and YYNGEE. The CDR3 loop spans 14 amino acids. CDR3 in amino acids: CASSATGSNYGYTF. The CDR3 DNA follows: TGTGCCAGCAGCGCGACAGGGTCTAACTATGGCTACACCTTC.

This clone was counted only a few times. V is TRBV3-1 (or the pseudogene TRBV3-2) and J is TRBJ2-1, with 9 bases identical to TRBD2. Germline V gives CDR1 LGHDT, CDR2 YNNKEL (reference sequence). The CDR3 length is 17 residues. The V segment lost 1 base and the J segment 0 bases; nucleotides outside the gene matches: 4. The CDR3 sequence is CASSQGVRGGSYNEQFF. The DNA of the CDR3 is TGTGCCAGCAGCCAAGGAGTGCGGGGGGGCTCCTACAATGAGCAGTTCTTC.